Listed here are 29 T cell receptor beta chains from one sample, sequenced in a study of early T cells in non-severe SARS-CoV-2 infection. MiXCR, run by TCRdb on the 5' RACE reads, gives a single entry per CDR3 protein. The sample has roughly 55,000 distinct CDR3 sequences; roughly 6.5% are singletons. What was sequenced was whole blood. The origin of the receptors is an adult who was a healthcare worker with PCR-confirmed SARS-CoV-2 infection or an uninfected control (not recorded which).

The rearrangement joins TRBV5-5 to TRBJ1-2; no definite D call. Germline-derived CDR1 and CDR2 are SGHKS and YYEKEE (reference sequence). Trimming left V 1 base short and J 4 bases short, with 14 bases between. The CDR3 runs to 15 residues. CDR3 in amino acids: CASSLTLDTSYGYTF. CDR3 nucleotides: TGTGCCAGCAGCTTGACTCTGGATACTTCCTATGGCTACACCTTC.

This clonotype was picked up many times. The gene calls are TRBV12-5 and TRBJ2-1; TRBD1 matches at 11 bases. Trimming removed 4 bases from V and 1 base from J; junction bases left unmatched: 6. This CDR3 region has 17 residues. Looked up from germline, CDR1 is LGHNT and CDR2 is FRNRAP. The CDR3 coding sequence is TGTGCTAGTGGTTCCCGGACAGGGGGCTTGTCCTACAATGAGCAGTTCTTC. Protein product: CASGSRTGGLSYNEQFF.

The chain recombines TRBV7-2 with TRBJ2-4; TRBD1 matches 8 bases. CDR1 and CDR2 (germline): SGHTA, FQGNSA. There are 20 residues in the CDR3. V lost 5 bases, J lost 0 bases, and 18 bases stayed unmatched. The CDR3 region has the DNA TGTGCCAGCAGCCTTCGACAGGGGCGTACGACAAATCTAGCCAAAAACATTCAGTACTTC. This gives the protein CASSLRQGRTTNLAKNIQYF.

This clonotype was recorded many times. The J gene is TRBJ1-1, the V gene TRBV6-5; a possible D gene is TRBD1 (5 bases). Germline V gene sequence: CDR1 MNHEY, CDR2 SVGAGI. Trimming removed 4 bases from V and 3 bases from J, with 18 bases in between. This CDR3 comprises 16 residues. The CDR3 bases are TGTGCCAGCAGTTTGGGGGGAGTTTCAGAGGACACTGAAGCTTTCTTT. Translation: CASSLGGVSEDTEAFF.

The chain employs TRBV3-1 and TRBJ2-2; no clear D gene. Trimming removed 4 bases at V and 4 bases at J, with 13 bases between. The CDR3 length is 15 residues. Germline-derived CDR1 and CDR2 are LGHDT and YNNKEL (reference sequence). CDR3 in amino acids: CASSRPRLGTGELFF. CDR3 bases: TGTGCCAGCAGCCGCCCACGATTGGGCACCGGGGAGCTGTTTTTT.

This clonotype was recorded at least ten times. The chain links TRBV11-3 to TRBJ1-1; D is undetermined. The CDR3 loop spans 16 amino acids. V shed 5 bases and J shed 0 bases, with 16 bases lying between them. The V gene's germline CDR1 is SGHNT and CDR2 YENEEA. The CDR3 region is CASSPPAAGMNTEAFF. The CDR3, as DNA: TGTGCCAGCAGCCCCCCCGCGGCTGGGATGAACACTGAAGCTTTCTTT. The entire variable domain, with the rest obtained from reference TRBV11-3 and TRBJ1-1, is as follows: EAGVVQSPRYKIIEKKQPVAFWCNPISGHNTLYWYLQNLGQGPELLIRYENEEAVDDSQLPKDRFSAERLKGVDSTLKIQPAELGDSAVYLCASSPPAAGMNTEAFFGQGTRLTVV.

This clonotype was seen repeatedly, ten times or more. This chain connects TRBV7-9 to TRBJ1-3; 7 bases are a match to TRBD1. The V segment lost 5 bases and the J segment 0 bases; nucleotides outside the gene matches: 10. This CDR3 spans 17 amino acids. The V gene's germline CDR1 is SEHNR and CDR2 FQNEAQ (reference sequence). The CDR3 is CASSTQQGMSSGNTIYF. The CDR3 nucleotides are TGTGCCAGCAGCACGCAACAGGGGATGAGCTCTGGAAACACCATATATTTT.

The sample holds many counts of this clonotype. The chain employs TRBV20-1 and TRBJ2-7; no clear D. The ends were cut back, 0 bases at V and 3 bases at J, with 9 bases in the middle. Germline V gene sequence: CDR1 DFQATT, CDR2 SNEGSKA (reference sequence). The CDR3 has 13 amino acids. CDR3 in DNA: TGCAGTGCTAGAGATCATAGTGACTACGAGCAGTACTTC. Translating gives CSARDHSDYEQYF.

This clonotype has a count of ten or more. The chain uses TRBV18 and TRBJ2-1; possibly TRBD1 for D (5 bases). Germline V gene data show CDR1 as KGHSH and CDR2 as LQKENI. CDR3 length: 15 residues. The V end was cut by 2 bases, the J end by 4 bases, with 12 bases between. The CDR3 DNA reads as TGTGCCAGCTCACCAGAACAGGCGTCTTACAATGAGCAGTTCTTC. It translates to CASSPEQASYNEQFF.

The table lists this clonotype with many counts. The chain combines TRBV5-4 with TRBJ1-5, with 7 bases aligning to TRBD1. CDR3 length: 16 amino acids. Germline CDR1 SGHNT, CDR2 YYREEE (reference sequence). The J segment lost 4 bases and the V segment lost 3 bases, leaving 10 bases of the junction unmatched. In DNA, the CDR3 is TGTGCCAGCAGCTGGCCCCGGGACAGCCAAAATCAGCCCCAGCATTTT. It codes for CASSWPRDSQNQPQHF.

This clonotype was counted many times. The CDR3 bases are TGCAGCCCGCGGGACAGGGCACGATCTAACTATGGCTACACCTTC. Protein: CSPRDRARSNYGYTF. The J gene is TRBJ1-2, the V gene TRBV20-1, with 9 nucleotides matching TRBD1. The germline gives CDR1 DFQATT, CDR2 SNEGSKA (reference sequence). The length of the CDR3 is 15 residues.

Ten or more counts support this clonotype. The V and J genes are TRBV20-1 and TRBJ2-5; D is undetermined. The germline V gene has CDR1 DFQATT and CDR2 SNEGSKA (reference sequence). V lost 5 bases, J lost 2 bases, and 9 bases lay in between. The CDR3 sequence is 12 residues long. The CDR3 sequence is CSARERQETQYF. In DNA, the CDR3 is TGCAGTGCTCGCGAGAGGCAAGAGACCCAGTACTTC.

In this sample, this clonotype turned up a few times. This chain joins TRBV15 and TRBJ1-5; the match to TRBD1 covers 11 bases. This CDR3 has 15 residues. Germline V gene data show CDR1 as LNHNV and CDR2 as YYDKDF (reference sequence). V shed 4 bases and J 4 bases; nucleotides not matched to a gene: 3. CDR3 coding DNA: TGTGCCACCAGCAATCGGGACAGGGGGAATCAGCCCCAGCATTTT. Its translation is CATSNRDRGNQPQHF.

The chain combines TRBV6-5 with TRBJ2-5; TRBD2 aligns across 10 bases. V lost 6 bases and J lost 5; bases outside the gene matches: 12. The CDR3 covers 16 residues. In germline, CDR1 is MNHEY, CDR2 SVGAGI. The CDR3, as DNA: TGTGCCAGCAGCCCCAGACCTAGCGGGGGATCGGAGACCCAGTACTTC. It is translated as CASSPRPSGGSETQYF.

At least ten counts were recorded for this clonotype. The chain is built from TRBV13 and TRBJ1-1; 11 bases line up with TRBD1. The J segment lost 3 bases and the V segment lost 1 base, leaving 7 bases of the junction unmatched. Germline values: CDR1 PRHDT, CDR2 FYEKMQ (reference sequence). The CDR3 consists of 17 residues. The CDR3 loop is CASSLVGQGVFDTEAFF. In DNA form, the CDR3 reads TGTGCCAGCAGCTTAGTGGGACAGGGGGTTTTTGACACTGAAGCTTTCTTT.

At least ten counts were recorded for this clonotype. V gene TRBV12-3 or TRBV12-4 combines with J gene TRBJ2-7; D uncertain. The V end lost 0 bases, the J end lost 6 bases, and 9 bases lay between the germline ends. The CDR3 sequence is 13 residues long. The CDR3 DNA is TGTGCCAGCAGTTTAGCGCCCCCGGCCGAGCAGTACTTC. This sequence encodes CASSLAPPAEQYF.

This clonotype was picked up many times. This chain uses TRBV6-5 with TRBJ2-2; 8 bases map to TRBD2. The junction had 10 bases not matched to a gene; V was cut back by 6 bases and J by 7 bases. The CDR3 sequence is 15 residues long. Germline V gives CDR1 MNHEY, CDR2 SVGAGI. CDR3 in DNA: TGTGCCAGCAGAGGGACTAGGTTGACAAGCGGGGAGCTGTTTTTT. Its translation is CASRGTRLTSGELFF.

Many counts were recorded for this clonotype. J is TRBJ1-1 and V is TRBV6-1; TRBD1 agrees at 8 bases. Trimming took 2 bases from V and 5 from J; bases not matched to a gene: 10. The germline gives CDR1 MNHNS, CDR2 SASEGT. CDR3 length: 16 amino acids. CDR3: CASSETPTGETTEAFF. The CDR3, as DNA: TGTGCCAGCAGTGAAACCCCGACAGGGGAGACAACTGAAGCTTTCTTT.

The sample holds many counts of this clonotype. CDR3 amino acids: CASSLTSGGAYNEQFF. DNA for the CDR3: TGTGCCAGCAGCTTAACTAGCGGGGGGGCCTACAATGAGCAGTTCTTC. This chain uses TRBV7-3 with TRBJ2-1, with TRBD2 identical over 11 bases. The V and J ends lost 0 bases and 2 bases, in that order; junction bases with no gene match: 0. Germline-derived CDR1 and CDR2 are SGHTA and FQGTGA. The CDR3 has 16 residues.

This clonotype was recorded a few times. The chain links TRBV11-3 to TRBJ1-1; D unresolved. CDR1 is SGHNT and CDR2 is YENEEA in the germline V gene. Trimming took 5 bases from V and 7 from J, leaving 14 bases between them. The CDR3 loop spans 13 amino acids. The DNA of the CDR3 is TGTGCCAGCAGCCCCGTATCGAGGAGTGAAGCTTTCTTT. This sequence encodes CASSPVSRSEAFF.

This clonotype was recorded many times. This chain uses TRBV30 with TRBJ1-5; 7 bases fit TRBD1. Per germline, CDR1 GTSNPN and CDR2 SVGIG (reference sequence). V lost 0 bases, J lost 8 bases, and 4 bases stayed unmatched. The CDR3 is 13 amino acids. This chain's CDR3 is CAWSVAGGEPQHF. DNA for the CDR3: TGTGCCTGGAGTGTAGCAGGGGGAGAGCCCCAGCATTTT. The whole variable domain, remainder taken from reference TRBV30 and TRBJ1-5, is SQTIHQWPATLVQPVGSPLSLECTVEGTSNPNLYWYRQAAGRGLQLLFYSVGIGQISSEVPQNLSASRPQDRQFILSSKKLLLSDSGFYLCAWSVAGGEPQHFGDGTRLSIL.

Ten or more counts support this clonotype. This rearrangement joins TRBV7-8 to TRBJ2-5; weak D call: TRBD2 (5 bases). There are 15 residues in the CDR3. V gave up 2 bases and J gave up 1 base, with 11 bases separating them. Germline V gene lookup returns CDR1 SGHVS and CDR2 FQNEAQ. The CDR3 spells CASSLIDYLQETQYF. CDR3 DNA sequence: TGTGCCAGCAGCTTAATAGACTACCTCCAAGAGACCCAGTACTTC. Filled out from reference TRBV7-8 and TRBJ2-5, the complete variable domain reads GAGVSQSPRYKVAKRGQDVALRCDPISGHVSLFWYQQALGQGPEFLTYFQNEAQLDKSGLPSDRFFAERPEGSVSTLKIQRTQQEDSAVYLCASSLIDYLQETQYFGPGTRLLVL.

This clonotype has only a few counts. The V and J genes are TRBV7-8 and TRBJ2-1, with D uncertain. V gave up 0 bases and J gave up 10 bases, with 10 bases separating them. The CDR3 loop spans 13 amino acids. Germline values: CDR1 SGHVS, CDR2 FQNEAQ. As DNA, the CDR3 is TGTGCCAGCAGCTTAGCGGCCGCAAGCGAGCAGTTCTTC. Its translation is CASSLAAASEQFF.

This clonotype was seen at least ten times. CDR3 residues: CASSFFGVGGTSTDTQYF. The CDR3 bases are TGTGCCAGCAGCTTTTTCGGCGTCGGGGGTACTAGCACAGATACGCAGTATTTT. The V and J genes are TRBV11-2 and TRBJ2-3, with D perhaps TRBD2 (6 bases). The ends were cut back, 3 bases at V and 0 bases at J, with 19 bases in the middle. Germline V lookup: CDR1 SGHAT, CDR2 FQNNGV. The CDR3 contains 18 residues.

This clonotype was seen ten or more times. This sequence joins TRBV18 and TRBJ1-6; D is unclear. Trimming took off 4 bases at V and 9 bases at J, with 16 bases between the two ends. Germline V lookup: CDR1 KGHSH, CDR2 LQKENI. The CDR3 sequence is 15 residues long. CDR3 sequence (DNA): TGTGCCAGCTCACTAGCAGAGGGTGGTGGTTCACCCCTCCACTTT. Translating it yields CASSLAEGGGSPLHF.

This clonotype was picked up many times. V gene TRBV11-3 combines with J gene TRBJ1-1; no clear D. The CDR3 covers 13 residues. Trimming cost V 3 bases and J 3 bases, with 8 bases left between them. The V gene's germline CDR1 is SGHNT and CDR2 YENEEA. The CDR3 coding sequence is TGTGCCAGCAGCTTCGAGTGGGACACTGAAGCTTTCTTT. This codes for CASSFEWDTEAFF.

This clonotype has only a few counts. This sequence joins TRBV19 and TRBJ2-2, with D hard to call. The V end lost 0 bases, the J end lost 4 bases, and 6 bases lay between the germline ends. This CDR3 contains 14 residues. Germline values: CDR1 LNHDA, CDR2 SQIVND (reference sequence). Written as DNA, the CDR3 is TGTGCCAGTAGTATAGACAGGACCACCGGGGAGCTGTTTTTT. This sequence encodes CASSIDRTTGELFF.

On this clonotype itself: The junction departs from the called germline gene at one end, perhaps through a read error. V gene TRBV28 combines with J gene TRBJ1-1, with D possibly matching TRBD1 (5 bases). Germline lookup yields CDR1 MDHEN and CDR2 SYDVKM. The CDR3 length is 15 residues. Here the CDR3 DNA reads TGTGCCAGCATTTTATCAGTAGGACAGAACACTGAAGCTTTCTTT. Protein product: CASILSVGQNTEAFF.

This clonotype was recorded many times. This chain links TRBV11-2 with TRBJ2-1; D gene unclear. CDR3 size: 22 residues. CDR1 and CDR2 from the germline V gene are SGHAT and FQNNGV. V was cut by 1 base and J by 2 bases, with 30 bases left in between. The CDR3 DNA is TGTGCCAGCAGCTTAGGTTTTAAATTCCGGGCCCGAATTGAAGCCCCCTACAATGAGCAGTTCTTC. Residues: CASSLGFKFRARIEAPYNEQFF. The entire variable domain, with the rest obtained from reference TRBV11-2 and TRBJ2-1, is as follows: EAGVAQSPRYKIIEKRQSVAFWCNPISGHATLYWYQQILGQGPKLLIQFQNNGVVDDSQLPKDRFSAERLKGVDSTLKIQPAKLEDSAVYLCASSLGFKFRARIEAPYNEQFFGPGTRLTVL.